Following are 14 T cell receptor beta chains from one sample sequenced in a study of Ad26.COV2.S vaccination and SARS-CoV-2 variants. The assay was immunoSEQ multiplex PCR, and TCRdb's table has in-frame clones only and misses some. The sample lists 400,000 or so clones, approximately 86% occurring once. The treatment was: some 20 received Ad26.COV2.S at low or high dose, single or two shots; about 5 received placebo; per-sample allocation not given. Each sample was drawn 63 days after the first injection (of vaccine or placebo). Material: peripheral blood, obtained in a trial of Ad26.COV2.S vaccine versus placebo. Receptors were obtained from a person between 18 and 65 years old who received the Ad26.COV2.S COVID-19 vaccine or a placebo.

DNA of the CDR3: TGTGCCAGCAGTTACACGAACACCTACGAGCAGTACTTC. Protein product: CASSYTNTYEQYF. The chain has TRBV6-2 or TRBV6-3 and TRBJ2-7, with no clear D. This CDR3 is 13 amino acids long. The germline V gene encodes CDR1 MNHEY and CDR2 SVGEGT. Trimming cost V 2 bases and J 2 bases, with 7 bases left between them.

This chain uses TRBV4-1 with TRBJ2-2; D may be TRBD1 or TRBD2 (5 bases each). Trimming left V 4 bases short and J 4 bases short, with 22 bases between. The CDR3 has 18 residues. Germline-derived CDR1 and CDR2 are MGHRA and YSYEKL. The DNA for the CDR3 is TGCGCCAGCAGCCCGGACTGGACCCGACAGTCCACCACCGGGGAGCTGTTTTTT. This codes for CASSPDWTRQSTTGELFF.

This clone came up once. The V gene is TRBV6-1, the J gene TRBJ2-3; no reliable D call. The CDR3 extends over 13 amino acids. V lost 2 bases, J lost 2 bases, and 5 bases lay in between. CDR1 and CDR2 from the germline V gene are MNHNS and SASEGT. The CDR3 coding sequence is TGTGCCAGCAGTGAAAGCAACACAGATACGCAGTATTTT. It translates to CASSESNTDTQYF.

The chain combines TRBV6-6 with TRBJ2-7, with D perhaps TRBD1 or TRBD2 (5 bases each). The V gene's germline CDR1 is MNHNY and CDR2 SVGAGI (reference sequence). V was clipped by 7 bases and J by 3 bases, with 19 bases between them. CDR3 length: 15 residues. The CDR3 DNA follows: TGTGCCAGCAACCCTTCGCAGGGAGCGGTCTACGAGCAGTACTTC. Translation gives CASNPSQGAVYEQYF.

V and J are TRBV3-1 (or the pseudogene TRBV3-2) and TRBJ1-1; tentative D call: TRBD1 (5 bases). V was cut by 2 bases and J by 2 bases, with 12 bases left in between. Per the germline V gene, CDR1 is LGHDT and CDR2 is YNNKEL (reference sequence). The CDR3 runs to 15 residues. CDR3 coding DNA: TGTGCCAGCAGCCAATGGGGGGATGGCAACACTGAAGCTTTCTTT. Amino acids: CASSQWGDGNTEAFF.

CDR3 in amino acids: CASTLGGNTEAFF. CDR3 nucleotide sequence: TGTGCCAGCACCTTGGGGGGGAACACTGAAGCTTTCTTT. V and J are TRBV28 and TRBJ1-1; D is perhaps TRBD1 (5 bases). CDR1 MDHEN and CDR2 SYDVKM come from the germline V gene. Trimming cost V 7 bases and J 1 base, with 10 bases left between them. The CDR3 extends over 13 amino acids. Together with reference TRBV28 and TRBJ1-1, the CDR3 gives the full variable domain: DVKVTQSSRYLVKRTGEKVFLECVQDMDHENMFWYRQDPGLGLRLIYFSYDVKMKEKGDIPEGYSVSREKKERFSLILESASTNQTSMYLCASTLGGNTEAFFGQGTRLTVV.

About this clone: This sample also contains other DNA sequences that code for the same CDR3. V and J are TRBV12-3 or TRBV12-4 and TRBJ1-3; D not resolved. This CDR3 region has 13 residues. Between the trimmed V and J ends, which lost 6 bases and 0 bases, there was a span of 6 bases. The CDR3, as DNA: TGTGCCAGCAGGCAAGGCTCTGGAAACACCATATATTTT. The encoded protein is CASRQGSGNTIYF.

The genes are TRBV25-1 and TRBJ2-5; tentative D call: TRBD1 (5 bases). Germline assignment: CDR1 MGHDK and CDR2 SYGVNS. This CDR3 comprises 14 residues. Deletions cut 3 bases from V and 1 base from J, with 9 bases between. The CDR3 coding sequence is TGTGCCAGCAGTGATTCAGGGATCCAAGAGACCCAGTACTTC. Its protein product is CASSDSGIQETQYF.

Turning to this clone: One end of the junction fails to match germline, which may point to a read error. The chain recombines TRBV2 with TRBJ1-1; 10 bases fit TRBD1. Germline CDR1 is SNHLY and CDR2 is FYNNEI. This CDR3 is 10 amino acids long. The CDR3 DNA is TGTGCCAGCAAAGGACAGGGGGACTTTTTT. It codes for CASKGQGDFF.

The CDR3 spells CASSLTRGLNTEAFF. The CDR3, as DNA: TGTGCCAGCTCTCTCACCAGGGGGCTGAACACTGAAGCTTTCTTT. The gene calls are TRBV18 and TRBJ1-1; 8 nucleotides match TRBD1. The CDR3 is 15 residues long. Germline lookup yields CDR1 KGHSH and CDR2 LQKENI. V shed 6 bases, J shed 0 bases, and the junction held 6 bases outside the gene matches. Based on the CDR3 plus reference TRBV18 and TRBJ1-1, the full variable domain is NAGVMQNPRHLVRRRGQEARLRCSPMKGHSHVYWYRQLPEEGLKFMVYLQKENIIDESGMPKERFSAEFPKEGPSILRIQQVVRGDSAAYFCASSLTRGLNTEAFFGQGTRLTVV.

V gene TRBV2 combines with J gene TRBJ1-2; no definite D call. CDR1 and CDR2 from the germline V gene are SNHLY and FYNNEI. CDR3 length: 14 amino acids. V was trimmed by 8 bases and J by 0 bases, leaving 13 bases between them. The CDR3 DNA sequence: TGTGCCAGCGTGTCCGATTCGCCTAACTATGGCTACACCTTC. This gives the protein CASVSDSPNYGYTF.

V is TRBV11-2 and J is TRBJ2-5, with 7 bases identical to TRBD1. The germline gives CDR1 SGHAT, CDR2 FQNNGV. The V segment lost 0 bases and the J segment 5 bases; nucleotides outside the gene matches: 9. The CDR3 has 16 residues. The DNA of the CDR3 is TGTGCCAGCAGCTTAGATCTAGAGGGGGCAGGGGAGACCCAGTACTTC. Encoded protein: CASSLDLEGAGETQYF.

The chain employs TRBV6-2 or TRBV6-3 and TRBJ2-1; 8 bases match TRBD2. CDR3 size: 16 residues. With 6 bases clipped from V and 0 bases from J, the junction kept 7 bases outside the gene matches. Germline V lookup: CDR1 MNHEY, CDR2 SVGEGT. The chain's CDR3 is CASSHPRGGSYNEQFF. CDR3 bases: TGTGCCAGCAGCCACCCACGGGGGGGCTCCTACAATGAGCAGTTCTTC.

The V and J genes are TRBV9 and TRBJ1-2, with 8 bases aligning to TRBD1. Germline V gene data show CDR1 as SGDLS and CDR2 as YYNGEE. The V gene end was trimmed by 0 bases and the J gene end by 5 bases; junction bases not matched to a gene: 6. CDR3 length: 15 residues. As DNA, the CDR3 is TGTGCCAGCAGCGTAGATGGACAGGGCTCATATGGCTACACCTTC. This translates into CASSVDGQGSYGYTF.